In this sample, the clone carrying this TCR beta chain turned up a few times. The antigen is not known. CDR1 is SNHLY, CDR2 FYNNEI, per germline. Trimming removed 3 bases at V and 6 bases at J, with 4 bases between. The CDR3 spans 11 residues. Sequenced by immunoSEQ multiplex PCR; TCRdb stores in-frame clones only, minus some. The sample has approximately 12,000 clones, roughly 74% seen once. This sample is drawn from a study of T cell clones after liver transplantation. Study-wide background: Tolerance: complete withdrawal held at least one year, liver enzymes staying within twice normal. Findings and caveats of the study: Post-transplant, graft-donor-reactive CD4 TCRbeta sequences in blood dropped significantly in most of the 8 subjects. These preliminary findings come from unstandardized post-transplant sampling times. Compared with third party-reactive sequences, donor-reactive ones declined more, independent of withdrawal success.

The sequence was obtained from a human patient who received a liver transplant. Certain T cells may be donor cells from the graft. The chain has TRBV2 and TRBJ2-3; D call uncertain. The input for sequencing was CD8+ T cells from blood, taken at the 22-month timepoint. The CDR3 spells CASSDSDTQYF. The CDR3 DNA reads TGTGCCAGCAGTGATTCGGATACGCAGTATTTT.